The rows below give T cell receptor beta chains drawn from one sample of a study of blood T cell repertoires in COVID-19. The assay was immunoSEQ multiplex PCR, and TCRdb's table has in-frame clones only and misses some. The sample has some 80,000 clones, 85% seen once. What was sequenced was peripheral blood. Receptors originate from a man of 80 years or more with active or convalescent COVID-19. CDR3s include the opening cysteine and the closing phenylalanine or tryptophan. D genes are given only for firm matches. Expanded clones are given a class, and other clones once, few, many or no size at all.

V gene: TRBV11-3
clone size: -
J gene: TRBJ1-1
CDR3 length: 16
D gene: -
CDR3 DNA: TGTGCCAGCAGCGGTAATAGCCCCCAAACGAACACTGAAGCTTTCTTT
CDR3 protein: CASSGNSPQTNTEAFF

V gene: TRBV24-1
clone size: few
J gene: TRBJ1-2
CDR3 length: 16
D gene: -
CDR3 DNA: TGTGCCACCAGTGACGCGGGGACCGCTGCTAACTATGGCTACACCTTC
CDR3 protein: CATSDAGTAANYGYTF

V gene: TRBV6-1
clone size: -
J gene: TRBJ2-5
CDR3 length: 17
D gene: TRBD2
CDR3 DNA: TGTGCCAGCAGTGAAGTAAGGCTAGCGGGGAGGGGAGAGACCCAGTACTTC
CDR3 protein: CASSEVRLAGRGETQYF

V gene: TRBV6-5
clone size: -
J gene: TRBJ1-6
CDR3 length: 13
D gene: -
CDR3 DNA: TGTGCCAGCAGTCGCAGGGGTGATTCACCCCTCCACTTT
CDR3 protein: CASSRRGDSPLHF

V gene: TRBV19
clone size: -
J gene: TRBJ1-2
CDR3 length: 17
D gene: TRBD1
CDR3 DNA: TGTGCCAGTAGTATAGACTCATCGGGACAGGGGCCATATGGCTACACCTTC
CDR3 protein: CASSIDSSGQGPYGYTF

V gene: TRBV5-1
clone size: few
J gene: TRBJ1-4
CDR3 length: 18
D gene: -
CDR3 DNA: TGCGCCAGCAGCTTGGTCAGTGGTGCGGGCCCCTTTAATGAAAAACTGTTTTTT
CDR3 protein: CASSLVSGAGPFNEKLFF

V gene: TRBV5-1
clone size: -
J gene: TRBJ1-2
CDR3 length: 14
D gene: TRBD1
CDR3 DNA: TGCGCCAGCAGCTCGACAGGGGTCCGGCATGGCTACACCTTC
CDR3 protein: CASSSTGVRHGYTF

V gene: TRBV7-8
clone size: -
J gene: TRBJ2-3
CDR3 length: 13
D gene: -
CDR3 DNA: TGTGCCAGCAGCTTAGATGGCGGGGGCCCAGTGTATTTT
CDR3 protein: CASSLDGGGPVYF

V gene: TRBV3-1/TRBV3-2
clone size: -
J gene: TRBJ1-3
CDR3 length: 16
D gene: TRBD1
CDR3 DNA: TGTGCCAGCAGTTTCAGACAGGGGAGCTCTGGAAACACCATATATTTT
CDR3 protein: CASSFRQGSSGNTIYF

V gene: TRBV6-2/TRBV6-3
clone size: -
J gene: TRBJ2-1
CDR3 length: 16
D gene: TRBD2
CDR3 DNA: TGTGCCAGCAGTTACAAGGCGGGGGGGCCTTTGTATGAGCAGTTCTTC
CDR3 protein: CASSYKAGGPLYEQFF

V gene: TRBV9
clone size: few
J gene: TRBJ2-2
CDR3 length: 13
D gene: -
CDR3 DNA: TGTGCCAGCAGACCTCAGGACACCGGGGAGCTGTTTTTT
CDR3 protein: CASRPQDTGELFF

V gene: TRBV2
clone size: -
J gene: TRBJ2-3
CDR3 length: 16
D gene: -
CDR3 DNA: TGTGCCAGCAGACGAAATCAGGGAATGGCCACAGATACGCAGTATTTT
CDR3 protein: CASRRNQGMATDTQYF

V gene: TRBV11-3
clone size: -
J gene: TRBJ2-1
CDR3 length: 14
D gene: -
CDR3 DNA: TGTGCCAGCAGCTTAGACTCCTACTACAATGAGCAGTTCTTC
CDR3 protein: CASSLDSYYNEQFF

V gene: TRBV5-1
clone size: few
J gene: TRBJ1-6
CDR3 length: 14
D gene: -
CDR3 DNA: TGCGCCAGCAGCCTTACAGCGGATAATTCACCCCTCCACTTT
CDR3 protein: CASSLTADNSPLHF

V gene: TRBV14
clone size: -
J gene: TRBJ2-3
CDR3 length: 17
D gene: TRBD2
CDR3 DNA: TGTGCCAGCAGCCAAGGAAAGCGGGGCCGGTACACAGATACGCAGTATTTT
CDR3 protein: CASSQGKRGRYTDTQYF

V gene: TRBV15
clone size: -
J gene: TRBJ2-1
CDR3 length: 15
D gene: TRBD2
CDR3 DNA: TGTGCCACCAGCAGAGATCTACTAGCGCGGAATGAGCAGTTCTTC
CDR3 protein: CATSRDLLARNEQFF

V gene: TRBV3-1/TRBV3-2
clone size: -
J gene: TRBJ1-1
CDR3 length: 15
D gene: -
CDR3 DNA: TGTGCCAGCAGCCTGACCGGGTCCCCTGGGACTGAAGCTTTCTTT
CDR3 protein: CASSLTGSPGTEAFF

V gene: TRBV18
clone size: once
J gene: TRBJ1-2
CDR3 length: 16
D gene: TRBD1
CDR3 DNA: TGTGCCAGCTCACCCGGGACAGACGCTTCGGGCTATGGCTACACCTTC
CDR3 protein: CASSPGTDASGYGYTF

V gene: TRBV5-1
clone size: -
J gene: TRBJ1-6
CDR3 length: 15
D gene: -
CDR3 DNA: TGCGCCAGCAGCTTGCAGGGGTCTTCGAATTCACCCCTCCACTTT
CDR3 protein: CASSLQGSSNSPLHF

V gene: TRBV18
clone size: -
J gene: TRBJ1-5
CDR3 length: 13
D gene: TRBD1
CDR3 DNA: TGTGCCAGCTCACCGGGACAGGGGAGGCCCCAGCATTTT
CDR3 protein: CASSPGQGRPQHF

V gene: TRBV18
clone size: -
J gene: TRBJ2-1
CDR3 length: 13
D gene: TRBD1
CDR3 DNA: TGTGCCAGCTCACCACCCGACAGGGTTAATCCGTTCTTC
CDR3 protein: CASSPPDRVNPFF

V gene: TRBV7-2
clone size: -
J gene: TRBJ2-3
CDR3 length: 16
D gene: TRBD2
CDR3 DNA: TGTGCCAGCAGCTTAGGGCGGGGGGGAGAGGTGGATACGCAGTATTTT
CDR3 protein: CASSLGRGGEVDTQYF

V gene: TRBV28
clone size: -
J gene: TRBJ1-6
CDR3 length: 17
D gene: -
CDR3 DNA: TGTGCCAGCAGTGGACGAGGCGGCAGGAGGTATAATTCACCCCTCCACTTT
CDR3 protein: CASSGRGGRRYNSPLHF

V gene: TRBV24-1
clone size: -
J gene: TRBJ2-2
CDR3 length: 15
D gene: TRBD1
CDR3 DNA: TGTGCCACCAGTGATTTGGGGACAGCAGGGGGGGAGCTGTTTTTT
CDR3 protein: CATSDLGTAGGELFF

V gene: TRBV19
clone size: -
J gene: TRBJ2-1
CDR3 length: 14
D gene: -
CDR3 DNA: TGTGCCAGTAGTAGCGAGAAATCCTACAATGAGCAGTTCTTC
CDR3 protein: CASSSEKSYNEQFF

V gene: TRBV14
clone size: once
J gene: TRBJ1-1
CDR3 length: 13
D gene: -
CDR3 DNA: TGTGCCAGCAGCCAGTTGCAGGGCGCTGAAGCTTTCTTT
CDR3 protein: CASSQLQGAEAFF

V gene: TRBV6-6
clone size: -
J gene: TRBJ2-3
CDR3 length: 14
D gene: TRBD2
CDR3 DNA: TGTGCCAGCGGACTAGCGGGAGATACAGATACGCAGTATTTT
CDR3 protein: CASGLAGDTDTQYF

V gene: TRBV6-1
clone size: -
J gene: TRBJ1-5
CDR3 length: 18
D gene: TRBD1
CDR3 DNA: TGTGCCAGCAGTGGGGTAGGGCCTTTGACAGGGGGCAATCAGCCCCAGCATTTT
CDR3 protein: CASSGVGPLTGGNQPQHF

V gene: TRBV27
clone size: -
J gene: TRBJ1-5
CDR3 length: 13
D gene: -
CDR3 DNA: TGTGCCAGGACTCGGGGGGCCCATCAGCCCCAGCATTTT
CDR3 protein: CARTRGAHQPQHF

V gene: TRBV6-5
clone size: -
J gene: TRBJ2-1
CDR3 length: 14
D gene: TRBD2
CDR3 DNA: TGTGCCAGCAGCGGACTAGCGGGGCTCAATGAGCAGTTCTTC
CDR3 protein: CASSGLAGLNEQFF